The 10 T cell receptor beta chains presented below share a single source sample, sequenced in a study of CD8+CD57+ T cells in acquired aplastic anemia. CDR3 and TCR beta VDJ profiling relied on genomic DNA as the template. TCRdb reanalysed the reads using MiXCR and keeps one entry per CDR3 protein. The sample includes 50,000 to 70,000 distinct CDR3 sequences, 50% to 70% of them seen just once. Sequenced input: sorted CD4+, CD8+, or CD8+CD57+ T cells (not recorded which) from PBMCs. These TCRs come from a human donor in good health, serving as a control.

The rearrangement joins TRBV19 to TRBJ1-1; D unclear. CDR3 length: 14 amino acids. Germline CDR1 LNHDA, CDR2 SQIVND (reference sequence). V gave up 8 bases and J gave up 10 bases, with 23 bases separating them. In DNA form, the CDR3 reads TGTGCCAGTTCGAAGAGGCGGGAATCGCCTGTAGCTTTCTTT. Translated: CASSKRRESPVAFF.

The sample holds many counts of this clonotype. The V and J genes are TRBV5-6 and TRBJ1-5; no clear D. Germline assignment: CDR1 SGHDT and CDR2 YYEEEE. The CDR3 has 14 amino acids. Trimming took off 0 bases at V and 7 bases at J, with 11 bases between the two ends. CDR3 sequence reads: CASSLEGAGQPQHF. The CDR3 DNA reads as TGTGCCAGCAGCTTGGAGGGCGCGGGGCAGCCCCAGCATTTT.

Here the CDR3 DNA reads TGTGCCAGTAGTCTCGGACTAGCGGGAGGAAGCACAGATACGCAGTATTTT. This codes for CASSLGLAGGSTDTQYF. The rearrangement joins TRBV19 to TRBJ2-3; 14 bases line up with TRBD2. The CDR3 runs 17 residues. J was trimmed by 0 bases and V by 5 bases; bases with no gene match: 4. The V gene's germline CDR1 is LNHDA and CDR2 SQIVND (reference sequence).

The chain couples TRBV29-1 to TRBJ1-6; D is unclear. The germline gives CDR1 SQVTM, CDR2 ANQGSEA. CDR3 length: 13 amino acids. Trimming removed 6 bases at V and 3 bases at J, with 9 bases between. The CDR3 here is CSVRTDYNSPLHF. DNA of the CDR3: TGCAGCGTCCGAACGGACTATAATTCACCCCTCCACTTT. Using reference TRBV29-1 and TRBJ1-6 for the parts outside the CDR3, the full variable domain is SAVISQKPSRDICQRGTSLTIQCQVDSQVTMMFWYRQQPGQSLTLIATANQGSEATYESGFVIDKFPISRPNLTFSTLTVSNMSPEDSSIYLCSVRTDYNSPLHFGNGTRLTVT.

This clonotype qualifies as medium-sized. This sequence joins TRBV2 and TRBJ1-6; TRBD1 matches 9 bases. Per germline, CDR1 SNHLY and CDR2 FYNNEI. The V segment lost 4 bases and the J segment 7 bases; nucleotides outside the gene matches: 5. The CDR3 covers 15 residues. The DNA of the CDR3 is TGTGCCAGCAGTGTTCGGGACAGGGCAAATTCACCCCTCCACTTT. Translating it yields CASSVRDRANSPLHF.

The chain links TRBV20-1 to TRBJ2-1, with a weak D call TRBD1 (5 bases). Germline CDR1 reads DFQATT; CDR2 reads SNEGSKA (reference sequence). The V gene lost 6 bases and the J gene lost 2 bases, with 14 bases spanning the gap. CDR3 length: 14 amino acids. The DNA for the CDR3 is TGCAGTGCCAGACAGCCTGGGACCTACAATGAGCAGTTCTTC. Its translation: CSARQPGTYNEQFF.

J is TRBJ2-3 and V is TRBV29-1; 9 nucleotides match TRBD2. The V and J ends lost 5 bases and 3 bases, in that order; junction bases with no gene match: 15. CDR3 length: 17 residues. Germline V CDR1 and CDR2: SQVTM, ANQGSEA. The CDR3 bases are TGCAGCGTTACCCGGACTAGCGAGGCAGGGTGGACAGATACGCAGTATTTT. It codes for CSVTRTSEAGWTDTQYF.

The chain employs TRBV5-5 and TRBJ2-5; D gene unclear. This CDR3 has 13 residues. Germline V CDR1 and CDR2: SGHKS, YYEKEE (reference sequence). V was shortened by 3 bases and J by 4 bases, with 10 bases between the two germline ends. This CDR3 is CASSYPGRETQYF. CDR3 DNA: TGTGCCAGCAGCTATCCTGGCAGAGAGACCCAGTACTTC.

By share, this clonotype counts as medium-sized (0.01 to 0.1%). The chain uses TRBV10-3 and TRBJ2-5; maybe TRBD1 (6 bases). Germline V gene data show CDR1 as ENHRY and CDR2 as SYGVKD. Trimming left V 8 bases short and J 1 base short, with 14 bases between. This CDR3 has 14 amino acids. CDR3 nucleotides: TGTGCCATCGTACACAGGGATCTCCAAGAGACCCAGTACTTC. Translating it yields CAIVHRDLQETQYF.

This clonotype has at least ten counts. The genes are TRBV7-8 and TRBJ1-3; possible D gene TRBD1, 5 bases. The V end lost 1 base, the J end lost 2 bases, and 6 bases lay between the germline ends. The CDR3 covers 14 residues. Germline CDR1 and CDR2: SGHVS and FQNEAQ. CDR3 sequence reads: CASSLGGTGNTIYF. In DNA, the CDR3 is TGTGCCAGCAGCTTAGGGGGGACTGGAAACACCATATATTTT. Full variable domain (rest looked up from reference TRBV7-8 and TRBJ1-3): GAGVSQSPRYKVAKRGQDVALRCDPISGHVSLFWYQQALGQGPEFLTYFQNEAQLDKSGLPSDRFFAERPEGSVSTLKIQRTQQEDSAVYLCASSLGGTGNTIYFGEGSWLTVV.